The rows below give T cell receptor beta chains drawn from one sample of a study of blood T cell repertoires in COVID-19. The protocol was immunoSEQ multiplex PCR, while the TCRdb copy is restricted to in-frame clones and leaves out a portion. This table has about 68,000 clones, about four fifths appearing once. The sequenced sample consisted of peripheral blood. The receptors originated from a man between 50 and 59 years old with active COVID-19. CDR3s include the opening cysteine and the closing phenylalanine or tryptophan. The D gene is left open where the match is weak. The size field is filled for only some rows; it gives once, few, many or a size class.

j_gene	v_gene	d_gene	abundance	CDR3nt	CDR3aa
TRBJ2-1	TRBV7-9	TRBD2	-	TGTGCCAGCAGCTTATTGGCTAGCGGGAGGAATGAGCAGTTCTTC	CASSLLASGRNEQFF
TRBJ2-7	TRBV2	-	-	TGTGCCAGCAGTGGACGGGAGAGAGGTTACGAGCAGTACTTC	CASSGRERGYEQYF
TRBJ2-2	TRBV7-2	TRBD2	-	TGTGCCAGCAGCGCGGGACTAATTTCCGGGGAGCTGTTTTTT	CASSAGLISGELFF
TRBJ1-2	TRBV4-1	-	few	TGCGCCAGCAGCCAAACCTCAACAGCCCGCTATGGCTACACCTTC	CASSQTSTARYGYTF
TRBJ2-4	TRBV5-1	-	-	TGCGCCAGCAGCTCCAGGGGCCCAGAAGGTCAGTACTTC	CASSSRGPEGQYF
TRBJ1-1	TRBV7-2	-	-	TGTGCCAGCAGCCTTGCCGGGACACAGAACACTGAAGCTTTCTTT	CASSLAGTQNTEAFF
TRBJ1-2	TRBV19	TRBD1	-	TGTGCCAGTAGTCGACAGGGAGGCTATGGCTACACCTTC	CASSRQGGYGYTF
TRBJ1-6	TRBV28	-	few	TGTGCCAGCATTGAGGACTTGGGGTTCGGTTCACCCCTCCACTTT	CASIEDLGFGSPLHF
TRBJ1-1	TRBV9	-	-	TGTGCCAGCAGCGTAGGGACAAACACTGAAGCTTTCTTT	CASSVGTNTEAFF
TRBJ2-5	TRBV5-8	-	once	TGTGCCAGCAGCTTGAACCGGGGTGGAGAGACCCAGTACTTC	CASSLNRGGETQYF
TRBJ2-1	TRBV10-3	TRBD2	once	TGTGCCATCAGGATAGCGGGAGCGTCCTACAATGAGCAGTTCTTC	CAIRIAGASYNEQFF
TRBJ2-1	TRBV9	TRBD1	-	TGTGCCAGCAGCCCCGGGACAGTTCTTAATGAGCAGTTCTTC	CASSPGTVLNEQFF
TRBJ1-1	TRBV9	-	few	TGTGCCAGCAGCGTAGGAACCTCAGGGTTGACGAACACTGAAGCTTTCTTT	CASSVGTSGLTNTEAFF
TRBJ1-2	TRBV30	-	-	TGTGCCTGGAGTGCGGACAGCTACTATGGCTACACCTTC	CAWSADSYYGYTF
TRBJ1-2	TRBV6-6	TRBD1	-	TGTGCCAGCAGTAGGGGACAGGGGTGGGCCCCTGGCTACACCTTC	CASSRGQGWAPGYTF
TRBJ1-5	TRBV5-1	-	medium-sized	TGCGCCAGCAGCTTGTTTGGGGAGGGTTCGCAGCCCCAGCATTTT	CASSLFGEGSQPQHF
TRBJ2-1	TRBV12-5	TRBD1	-	TGTGCTAGTGGCCTCGGACAGGGGGCTGGGAATGAGCAGTTCTTC	CASGLGQGAGNEQFF
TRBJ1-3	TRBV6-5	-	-	TGTGCCAGCAGTCCCGCCCTGAGCTCTGGAAACACCATATATTTT	CASSPALSSGNTIYF
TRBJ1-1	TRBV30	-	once	TGTGCCTGGAGTGCTGGACAGTTCGGGGCTTTCTTT	CAWSAGQFGAFF
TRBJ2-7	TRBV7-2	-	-	TGTGCCAGCAGCTTAGCCCACGACAGCCTAAAGTACGAGCAGTACTTC	CASSLAHDSLKYEQYF
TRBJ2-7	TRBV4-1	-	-	TGCGCCAGCAGCCTCTTATTAGGGGCGCCAAGGGTCGAGCAGTACTTC	CASSLLLGAPRVEQYF
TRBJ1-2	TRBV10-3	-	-	TGTGCCATCAGTGAGACCAACCCTACAGGGTCAAATGGCTACACCTTC	CAISETNPTGSNGYTF
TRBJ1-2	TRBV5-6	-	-	TGTGCCAGCAGCCTTACCCCCGGGAGTCTTGGCTACACCTTC	CASSLTPGSLGYTF
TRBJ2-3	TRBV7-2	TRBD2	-	TGTGCCAGCAGCTTATATCTGGCTAGCGGGCAGTCCACAGATACGCAGTATTTT	CASSLYLASGQSTDTQYF
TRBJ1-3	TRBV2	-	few	TGTGCCAGCAGTCCCCAGGGAGGAGGTCTAAACACCATATATTTT	CASSPQGGGLNTIYF
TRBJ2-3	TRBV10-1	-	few	TGCGCCACCTCGGACGGGGTCACAGATACGCAGTATTTT	CATSDGVTDTQYF
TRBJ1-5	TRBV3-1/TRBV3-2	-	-	TGTGCCAGCAGCCAAGGAGTGGCGGGTCAGCCCCAGCATTTT	CASSQGVAGQPQHF
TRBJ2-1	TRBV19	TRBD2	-	TGTGCCAGTAGTAAGGCTAGCGGTAGCTCCTACAATGAGCAGTTCTTC	CASSKASGSSYNEQFF
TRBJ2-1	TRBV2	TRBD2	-	TGTGCCAGCAGTGTTCGGACTAGCGGGGGTCAGGAGCAGTTCTTC	CASSVRTSGGQEQFF
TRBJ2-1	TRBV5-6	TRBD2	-	TGTGCCAGCAGCTCCACCTCTAGCGGGGGCTCCTACAATGAGCAGTTCTTC	CASSSTSSGGSYNEQFF
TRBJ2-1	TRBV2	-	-	TGTGCCAGCACTGGGGGGGCTAGCTACAATGAGCAGTTCTTC	CASTGGASYNEQFF
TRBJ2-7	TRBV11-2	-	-	TGTGCCAGCAGCTTTAGGGGTCGGACAACCTACGAGCAGTACTTC	CASSFRGRTTYEQYF
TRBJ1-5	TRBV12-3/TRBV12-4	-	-	TGTGCCAGCCGGACAGCAAATCAGCCCCAGCATTTT	CASRTANQPQHF
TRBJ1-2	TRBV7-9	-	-	TGTGCCAGCAGCTTAATGACAGCCGACTATGGCTACACCTTC	CASSLMTADYGYTF
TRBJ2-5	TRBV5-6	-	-	TGTGCCAGCAGCTTGGTAGTCTTCCAAGAGACCCAGTACTTC	CASSLVVFQETQYF
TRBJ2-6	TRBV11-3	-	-	TGTGCCAGCAGCCCTAACTCTGGGGCCAACGTCCTGACTTTC	CASSPNSGANVLTF
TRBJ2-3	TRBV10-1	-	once	TGCGCCGCCCCAGCGCAGTATTTT	CAAPAQYF
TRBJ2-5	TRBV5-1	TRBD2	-	TGCGCCAGCAGCCCCATAGCGGGAGCCGAGACCCAGTACTTC	CASSPIAGAETQYF
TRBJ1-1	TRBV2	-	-	TGTGCCAGCAGCCGAGGACAATGGAACACTGAAGCTTTCTTT	CASSRGQWNTEAFF
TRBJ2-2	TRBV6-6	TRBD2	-	TGTGCCAGCAGTTACTCGACTAGCGCGAACACCGGGGAGCTGTTTTTT	CASSYSTSANTGELFF
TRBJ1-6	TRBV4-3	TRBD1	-	TGCGCCAGCAGCCAATTGACAGGGGAGTCACCCCTCCACTTT	CASSQLTGESPLHF